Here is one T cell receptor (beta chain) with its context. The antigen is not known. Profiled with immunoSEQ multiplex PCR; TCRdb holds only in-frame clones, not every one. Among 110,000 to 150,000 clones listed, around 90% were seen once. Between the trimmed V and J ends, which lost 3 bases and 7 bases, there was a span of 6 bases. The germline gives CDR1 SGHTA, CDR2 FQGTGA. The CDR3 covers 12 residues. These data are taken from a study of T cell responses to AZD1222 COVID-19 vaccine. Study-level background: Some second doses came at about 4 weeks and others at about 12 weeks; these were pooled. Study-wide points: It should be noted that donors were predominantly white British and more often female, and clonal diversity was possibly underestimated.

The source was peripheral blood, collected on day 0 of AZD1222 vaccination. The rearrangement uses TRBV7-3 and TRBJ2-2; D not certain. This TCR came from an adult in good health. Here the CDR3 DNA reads TGTGCCAGCAGCTTGTTAGGCGGGGAGCTGTTTTTT. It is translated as CASSLLGGELFF.